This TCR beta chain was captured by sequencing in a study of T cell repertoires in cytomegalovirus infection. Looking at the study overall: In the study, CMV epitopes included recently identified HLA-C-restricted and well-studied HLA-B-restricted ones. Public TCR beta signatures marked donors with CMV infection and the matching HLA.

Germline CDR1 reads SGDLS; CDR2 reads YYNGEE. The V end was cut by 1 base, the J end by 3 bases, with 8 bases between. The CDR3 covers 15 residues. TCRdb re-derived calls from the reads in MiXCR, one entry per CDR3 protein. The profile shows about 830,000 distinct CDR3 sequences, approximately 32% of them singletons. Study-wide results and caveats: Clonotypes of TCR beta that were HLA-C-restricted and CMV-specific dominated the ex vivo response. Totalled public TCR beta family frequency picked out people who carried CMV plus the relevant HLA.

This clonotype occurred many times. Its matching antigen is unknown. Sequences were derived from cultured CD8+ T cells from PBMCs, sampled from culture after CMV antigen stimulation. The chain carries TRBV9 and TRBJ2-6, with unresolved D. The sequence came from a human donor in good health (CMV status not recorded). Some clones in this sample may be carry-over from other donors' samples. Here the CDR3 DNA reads TGTGCCAGCAGCGTAAGTCGCGGTGGGGCCAACGTCCTGACTTTC. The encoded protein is CASSVSRGGANVLTF.